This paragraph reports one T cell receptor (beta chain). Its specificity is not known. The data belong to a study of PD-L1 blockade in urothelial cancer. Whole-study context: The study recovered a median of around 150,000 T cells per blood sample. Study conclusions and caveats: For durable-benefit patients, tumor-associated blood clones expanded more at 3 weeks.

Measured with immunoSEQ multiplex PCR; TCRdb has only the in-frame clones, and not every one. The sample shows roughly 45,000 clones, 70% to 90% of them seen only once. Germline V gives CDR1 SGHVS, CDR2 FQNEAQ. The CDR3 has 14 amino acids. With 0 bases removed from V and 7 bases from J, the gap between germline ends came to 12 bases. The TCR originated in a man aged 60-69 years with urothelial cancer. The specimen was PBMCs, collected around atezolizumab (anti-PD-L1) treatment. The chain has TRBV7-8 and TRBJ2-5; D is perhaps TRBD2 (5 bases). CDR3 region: CASSLAWDGGTQYF. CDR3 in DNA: TGTGCCAGCAGCTTAGCTTGGGATGGAGGGACCCAGTACTTC.